The entry that follows covers one T cell receptor beta chain sequence. The CDR3 runs to 13 residues. Germline assignment: CDR1 MNHEY and CDR2 SVGEGT. The data derive from a study of CXCR3-negative and CXCR3-positive naive CD8 T cells. In preparing the TRB cDNA libraries, 5' RACE with UMI labels was used. TCRdb reanalyzed the 5' RACE reads, giving one entry per CDR3 protein sequence and no DNA. This sample's table reports tens of thousands of distinct CDR3 sequences. Within the CD8+ T cell compartment, naive cells were CD45RO-CCR7+CD27+CD95-. The source of this sequence is a human donor in good health. Some clones in this sample may be carry-over from other donors' samples. The V call is TRBV6-2 or TRBV6-3, the J call TRBJ2-7. Sequenced input: naive CXCR3- CD8+ T cells from blood. Subset described: CD45RO-CCR7+CD27+CD95- naive CD8+ T cells lacking CXCR3 (TNR3-). Here the CDR3 reads CASSYVLDYEQYF.